Following are 8 T cell receptor beta chains from one sample sequenced in a study of vaccination and CD4 T cells after COVID-19. Antigens of these TCRs are unknown. Cultured CD4+ T-cell DNA underwent Oncomine TCR Beta short-read sequencing. MiXCR, run by TCRdb on the PCR reads, gives a single entry per CDR3 protein. Of around 8,400 distinct CDR3 sequences in the sample, 58% are singletons; the top ten hold 32%. Treatment denoted: approximately 9-day PBMC culture with coronavirus spike peptide pools or control peptides (ViraFEST assay). Sequenced material: CD4+ T cells from blood, cultured in vitro. The receptors stem from a human donor who had recovered from COVID-19.

The chain couples TRBV19 to TRBJ2-7; 7 bases are a match to TRBD1. V gave up 4 bases and J gave up 3 bases; unmatched junction bases: 3. Germline-derived CDR1 and CDR2 are LNHDA and SQIVND (reference sequence). The CDR3 spans 13 residues. The CDR3 bases are TGTGCCAGTAGTACGACAGGGTTCTACGAGCAGTACTTC. This codes for CASSTTGFYEQYF.

The chain joins TRBV20-1 to TRBJ1-1; possible D gene TRBD1, 5 bases. V was pared by 0 bases and J by 4 bases, with 12 bases between. The CDR3 sequence is 14 residues long. CDR1 is DFQATT and CDR2 is SNEGSKA in the germline V gene (reference sequence). The CDR3 loop is CSARDRIGVTEAFF. The CDR3 nucleotides are TGCAGTGCTAGAGATCGGATAGGGGTCACTGAAGCTTTCTTT.

This clonotype was seen a few times. This chain connects TRBV7-2 to TRBJ1-5, with D hard to call. This CDR3 comprises 16 residues. Deletions cut 3 bases from V and 0 bases from J, with 12 bases between. CDR1 is SGHTA and CDR2 is FQGNSA in the germline V gene. DNA of the CDR3: TGTGCCAGCAGCTTCGGGCACAGTAGTAGCAATCAGCCCCAGCATTTT. Its protein is CASSFGHSSSNQPQHF.

The chain carries TRBV7-2 and TRBJ2-7, with 12 bases identical to TRBD2. V trimming: 0 bases; J trimming: 6 bases; junction bases outside the gene matches: 9. The germline CDR1 and CDR2 sequences are SGHTA and FQGNSA. The CDR3 loop spans 17 amino acids. The CDR3: CASSLAQETSGRGEQYF. The CDR3 nucleotides read TGTGCCAGCAGCTTAGCGCAGGAGACTAGCGGGAGAGGCGAGCAGTACTTC.

The chain carries TRBV11-3 and TRBJ2-5, with a tentative D call TRBD1 (6 bases). This CDR3 spans 14 amino acids. Trimming stripped 5 bases from V and 2 bases from J, with 12 bases between. Germline V gives CDR1 SGHNT, CDR2 YENEEA. The DNA for the CDR3 is TGTGCCAGCAGCACCGGGACACAACAAGAGACCCAGTACTTC. Encoded protein: CASSTGTQQETQYF.

The chain couples TRBV20-1 to TRBJ1-1; no reliable D call. This CDR3 comprises 12 residues. Germline-derived CDR1 and CDR2 are DFQATT and SNEGSKA (reference sequence). V lost 2 bases and J lost 3, with 7 bases in between. CDR3 nucleotides: TGCAGTGCTAGACCTTGGGACACTGAAGCTTTCTTT. Translated: CSARPWDTEAFF.

This chain connects TRBV19 to TRBJ1-2; D gene unclear. This CDR3 region has 16 residues. Looked up from germline, CDR1 is LNHDA and CDR2 is SQIVND (reference sequence). The V end was cut by 6 bases, the J end by 3 bases, with 20 bases between. CDR3 protein: CASSTKGLVVDYGYTF. The CDR3 nucleotides are TGTGCCAGTAGCACCAAGGGTCTAGTTGTGGACTATGGCTACACCTTC.

There are a few counts of this clonotype. This chain uses TRBV20-1 with TRBJ1-5; a possible D gene is TRBD1 (5 bases). The germline V gene has CDR1 DFQATT and CDR2 SNEGSKA (reference sequence). This CDR3 spans 13 amino acids. The ends were cut back, 4 bases at V and 7 bases at J, with 14 bases in the middle. The CDR3 sequence is CSATWGVDQPQHF. The CDR3 DNA reads TGCAGTGCTACCTGGGGGGTAGACCAGCCCCAGCATTTT.